The 10 T cell receptor beta chains in this list originate from one sample, sequenced in a study of T cell changes during pregnancy in multiple sclerosis. Using immunoSEQ multiplex PCR, the repertoire was profiled, and TCRdb retains in-frame clones only, with some absent. The repertoire includes fewer than 140,000 clones, less than 95% of them detected once, and roughly 1.5% sits in the top ten. Material: peripheral blood, obtained after pregnancy. The receptors here all came from a female donor with multiple sclerosis, enrolled in a pregnancy study.

This clone was seen a single time. V gene TRBV7-8 combines with J gene TRBJ2-7, with D possibly being TRBD1 (6 bases). The CDR3 has 12 residues. CDR1 and CDR2 from the germline V gene are SGHVS and FQNEAQ. Between the trimmed V and J ends, which lost 0 bases and 11 bases, there was a span of 11 bases. The chain's CDR3 is CASSLAKGVEYF. CDR3 sequence (DNA): TGTGCCAGCAGCTTAGCGAAGGGGGTGGAGTACTTC.

The V call is TRBV5-4, the J call TRBJ2-7; D unresolved. Germline CDR1 and CDR2: SGHNT and YYREEE (reference sequence). Trimming took 5 bases from V and 7 from J, leaving 10 bases between them. The CDR3 runs 11 residues. The CDR3: CASSPGGEQYF. The CDR3 bases are TGTGCCAGCAGTCCGGGTGGTGAGCAGTACTTC. Full variable domain (rest looked up from reference TRBV5-4 and TRBJ2-7): ETGVTQSPTHLIKTRGQQVTLRCSSQSGHNTVSWYQQALGQGPQFIFQYYREEENGRGNFPPRFSGLQFPNYSSELNVNALELDDSALYLCASSPGGEQYFGPGTRLTVT.

The rearrangement uses TRBV27 and TRBJ2-7, with D possibly being TRBD2 (6 bases). CDR1 and CDR2 from the germline V gene are MNHEY and SMNVEV (reference sequence). This CDR3 region has 16 residues. The V end lost 6 bases, the J end lost 7 bases, and 25 bases lay between the germline ends. CDR3 sequence reads: CASSRTTTKMWGEQYF. The DNA of the CDR3 is TGTGCCAGCAGCCGGACTACCACCAAAATGTGGGGAGAGCAGTACTTC.

The CDR3 reads CACGASGIETQYF. As DNA, the CDR3 is TGTGCCTGCGGGGCTAGCGGGATTGAGACCCAGTACTTC. The genes are TRBV30 and TRBJ2-5; TRBD2 aligns across 9 bases. V was pared by 6 bases and J by 5 bases, with 7 bases of the junction left unmatched. Germline CDR1 is GTSNPN and CDR2 is SVGIG (reference sequence). This CDR3 comprises 13 residues. Full variable domain (remainder filled in from reference TRBV30 and TRBJ2-5): SQTIHQWPATLVQPVGSPLSLECTVEGTSNPNLYWYRQAAGRGLQLLFYSVGIGQISSEVPQNLSASRPQDRQFILSSKKLLLSDSGFYLCACGASGIETQYFGPGTRLLVL.

The chain has TRBV13 and TRBJ2-2; 7 nucleotides match TRBD2. V lost 6 bases, J lost 3 bases, and 7 bases stayed unmatched. The CDR3 runs 15 residues. Looked up from germline, CDR1 is PRHDT and CDR2 is FYEKMQ (reference sequence). DNA of the CDR3: TGTGCCAGCAGGCAGCATGGGGGGGACACCGGGGAGCTGTTTTTT. The encoded protein is CASRQHGGDTGELFF.

The rearrangement joins TRBV19 to TRBJ1-2, with 7 bases matching TRBD1. Germline CDR1 reads LNHDA; CDR2 reads SQIVND (reference sequence). The CDR3 runs 14 residues. J lost 4 bases, V lost 11 bases, and 13 bases had no gene match. CDR3 region: CACSTGARGYGYTF. CDR3 nucleotides: TGTGCCTGTTCTACAGGGGCTCGGGGCTATGGCTACACCTTC.

This clone was found a few times. The chain links TRBV7-9 to TRBJ2-5; perhaps TRBD1 as D (6 bases). The CDR3 has 14 amino acids. The V gene's germline CDR1 is SEHNR and CDR2 FQNEAQ (reference sequence). Deletions cut 6 bases from V and 2 bases from J, with 13 bases between. The CDR3 loop is CASSSYRVQETQYF. The DNA for the CDR3 is TGTGCCAGCAGTTCCTACAGGGTTCAAGAGACCCAGTACTTC.

This chain uses TRBV7-6 with TRBJ2-2, with 12 bases identical to TRBD2. CDR3 length equals 19 residues. Germline V gene data show CDR1 as SGHVS and CDR2 as FNYEAQ. With 0 bases clipped from V and 4 bases from J, the junction kept 9 bases outside the gene matches. The CDR3 nucleotides read TGTGCCAGCAGCTTAGCACTAGCGGGAGGTAGAACGGGCACCGGGGAGCTGTTTTTT. This translates into CASSLALAGGRTGTGELFF.

The rearrangement uses TRBV7-8 and TRBJ1-5, with D unclear. This CDR3 spans 13 amino acids. V was shortened by 4 bases and J by 5 bases, with 9 bases between the two germline ends. Germline assignment: CDR1 SGHVS and CDR2 FQNEAQ. CDR3 loop: CASSWQEDQPQHF. DNA of the CDR3: TGTGCCAGCAGCTGGCAGGAAGATCAGCCCCAGCATTTT.

This chain joins TRBV4-2 and TRBJ2-1, with 11 nucleotides matching TRBD2. CDR1 and CDR2 (germline): LGHNA, YNFKEQ. The CDR3 runs 18 residues. V lost 1 base, J lost 0 bases, and 5 bases stayed unmatched. Here the CDR3 reads CASSQVELAGASYNEQFF. The CDR3 region has the DNA TGTGCCAGCAGCCAAGTGGAACTAGCGGGGGCCTCCTACAATGAGCAGTTCTTC.